This TCR beta chain was found in a study of shared clonotypes between healthy human individuals. Study observations and caveats: What limited the represented genetic and exposure-history diversity was the small number of donors.

Note on this clone: Its antigen is still unknown.

V lost 5 bases and J lost 3, with 16 bases in between. The CDR3 covers 15 residues. Germline CDR1 LNHDA, CDR2 SQIVND (reference sequence). In the original workflow: Quality scores were absent from the junction-only immunoSEQ sequences, so filtering differed. Assay used: immunoSEQ multiplex PCR; TCRdb lists only in-frame clones, some missing. Clonal size and the V and J genes are those of that table, whereas D and trimming came from the DNA. The sample records some 300,000 clones, roughly 80% being singletons. Sequencing was performed on memory CD4+ T cells sorted from blood. Subset defined: CD45RA-negative fraction. This receptor was obtained from a man under 40 in good health. The chain couples TRBV19 to TRBJ1-2, with D perhaps matching TRBD1 (5 bases). The CDR3 nucleotides are TGTGCCAGTAGTTCCACAGGCGTAGACTACTATGGCTACACCTTC. Its protein product is CASSSTGVDYYGYTF.